What follows are 26 T cell receptor beta chains derived from one specimen sequenced in a study of blood T cell repertoires in COVID-19. Only in-frame clones appear in the TCRdb table, and some are missing; sequencing was by immunoSEQ multiplex PCR. The sample holds tens of thousands of clones, roughly 78% seen once. Sequenced material: peripheral blood. Receptors originate from a woman older than 75 with active or convalescent COVID-19.

This chain uses TRBV28 with TRBJ1-3; D not certain. This CDR3 spans 16 amino acids. CDR1 and CDR2 from the germline V gene are MDHEN and SYDVKM. V was shortened by 8 bases and J by 3 bases, with 20 bases between the two germline ends. In DNA form, the CDR3 reads TGTGCCAGCTTGCGGGCGGGATTTAGAAGTGGAAACACCATATATTTT. Protein: CASLRAGFRSGNTIYF.

The chain recombines TRBV9 with TRBJ1-1, with D unresolved. V dropped 0 bases and J dropped 0 bases, with 3 bases sitting between them. Germline V gene lookup returns CDR1 SGDLS and CDR2 YYNGEE. CDR3 length: 13 residues. The CDR3 sequence is CASSVAMNTEAFF. Here the CDR3 DNA reads TGTGCCAGCAGCGTAGCAATGAACACTGAAGCTTTCTTT. Together with reference TRBV9 and TRBJ1-1, the CDR3 gives the full variable domain: DSGVTQTPKHLITATGQRVTLRCSPRSGDLSVYWYQQSLDQGLQFLIQYYNGEERAKGNILERFSAQQFPDLHSELNLSSLELGDSALYFCASSVAMNTEAFFGQGTRLTVV.

This clone has just a few counts. The rearrangement uses TRBV4-2 and TRBJ1-1; TRBD1 might be the D (5 bases). Germline CDR1 LGHNA, CDR2 YNFKEQ. V dropped 0 bases and J dropped 7 bases, with 15 bases sitting between them. This CDR3 has 15 amino acids. The CDR3 DNA reads as TGTGCCAGCAGCCAAGATCAGGGTCTGTTCCGTGAAGCTTTCTTT. This encodes CASSQDQGLFREAFF.

This chain joins TRBV20-1 and TRBJ2-7; perhaps TRBD2 as D (6 bases). CDR3 length: 11 amino acids. Germline-derived CDR1 and CDR2 are DFQATT and SNEGSKA (reference sequence). V lost 2 bases to trimming and J lost 9 bases, with 11 bases between them. The CDR3 reads CSARIGEVQYF. The CDR3 DNA is TGCAGTGCTAGAATCGGGGAGGTGCAGTACTTC.

The V call is TRBV7-8, the J call TRBJ2-4; weak D call: TRBD1 (5 bases). Trimming shortened V by 0 bases and J by 1 base, and 13 bases separated the two germline ends. Germline V gene lookup returns CDR1 SGHVS and CDR2 FQNEAQ. This CDR3 region has 17 residues. This chain's CDR3 is CASSLAFGAGAKNIQYF. The CDR3 DNA is TGTGCCAGCAGCTTAGCGTTTGGGGCTGGGGCCAAAAACATTCAGTACTTC.

The rearrangement joins TRBV19 to TRBJ2-1; maybe TRBD2 (5 bases). V was trimmed by 3 bases and J by 0 bases, leaving 9 bases between them. The CDR3 is 15 amino acids. The germline V gene has CDR1 LNHDA and CDR2 SQIVND (reference sequence). The CDR3 region is CASSIRGDSYNEQFF. The CDR3 bases are TGTGCCAGTAGTATTCGGGGAGACTCCTACAATGAGCAGTTCTTC.

The chain is built from TRBV28 and TRBJ2-3; possible D gene TRBD1, 6 bases. Trimming removed 5 bases at V and 1 base at J, with 19 bases between. CDR1 is MDHEN and CDR2 is SYDVKM in the germline V gene. The CDR3 runs 17 residues. The CDR3, as DNA: TGTGCCAGCAGTCTCTTAGTACAGGGCTGGGGCACAGATACGCAGTATTTT. Its translation: CASSLLVQGWGTDTQYF.

The rearrangement uses TRBV19 and TRBJ2-5, with 7 nucleotides matching TRBD1. V lost 4 bases to trimming and J lost 5 bases; unmatched junction nucleotides: 10. Germline assignment: CDR1 LNHDA and CDR2 SQIVND (reference sequence). The CDR3 is 15 amino acids. In nucleotides, the CDR3 is TGTGCCAGTAGTACCGGTCAGGGGGTATCTGAGACCCAGTACTTC. Translation gives CASSTGQGVSETQYF.

The V gene is TRBV19, the J gene TRBJ1-6; 7 positions agree with TRBD1. Per the germline V gene, CDR1 is LNHDA and CDR2 is SQIVND (reference sequence). Trimming removed 4 bases from V and 5 bases from J; junction bases left unmatched: 8. This CDR3 has 16 amino acids. The CDR3 coding sequence is TGTGCCAGTAGTACGGGCCGGGACAGCAATAATTCACCCCTCCACTTT. Translated, it gives CASSTGRDSNNSPLHF.

For the CDR3, the DNA is TGTGCCAGCAGCCCCGAGCGGGGTGCGGCAGGGTGGAATGGCTACACCTTC. Its protein product is CASSPERGAAGWNGYTF. The chain is built from TRBV5-6 and TRBJ1-2, with a possible D match to TRBD1 (5 bases). Germline loops: CDR1 SGHDT, CDR2 YYEEEE. The CDR3 loop spans 17 amino acids. Trimming removed 4 bases from V and 6 bases from J, with 25 bases in between.

The gene calls are TRBV6-7 and TRBJ2-7, with TRBD1 matching 11 bases. TRBV6-7 is reported as an ORF; its role is uncertain. The CDR3 runs to 16 residues. V was pared by 7 bases and J by 3 bases, with 11 bases of the junction left unmatched. The CDR3 DNA reads as TGTGCCAGCACTTCCCCAAGAGGGACAGGGGGCTACGAGCAGTACTTC. Protein: CASTSPRGTGGYEQYF.

This chain links TRBV6-6 with TRBJ1-2; 9 positions match TRBD1. V shed 4 bases, J shed 4 bases, and the junction held 4 bases outside the gene matches. The CDR3 totals 14 residues. Germline lookup yields CDR1 MNHNY and CDR2 SVGAGI (reference sequence). The CDR3 region is CASSSPQGAYGYTF. Written as DNA, the CDR3 is TGTGCCAGCAGTTCCCCACAGGGGGCCTATGGCTACACCTTC.

The gene calls are TRBV27 and TRBJ2-1; D unclear. The CDR3 length is 16 residues. The germline CDR1 and CDR2 sequences are MNHEY and SMNVEV (reference sequence). With 0 bases removed from V and 7 bases from J, the gap between germline ends came to 16 bases. CDR3 in DNA: TGTGCCAGCAGTTTATCCGCTGATCACCCCGGGAATGAGCAGTTCTTC. It is translated as CASSLSADHPGNEQFF.

The rearrangement uses TRBV4-3 and TRBJ2-5, with TRBD2 identical over 8 bases. The V and J ends lost 4 bases and 5 bases, in that order; junction bases with no gene match: 9. CDR3 size: 15 residues. CDR1 LGHNA and CDR2 YSLEER come from the germline V gene. CDR3 protein: CASSPGGGYGETQYF. DNA for the CDR3: TGCGCCAGCAGCCCCGGGGGGGGATATGGGGAGACCCAGTACTTC.

The chain carries TRBV5-1 and TRBJ2-7; TRBD1 matches 11 bases. CDR1 is SGHRS, CDR2 YFSETQ, per germline. After removal of 4 bases from V and 0 bases from J, the junction contained 6 bases not matched to a gene. This CDR3 is built from 16 residues. This chain's CDR3 is CASSAGQGVPSYEQYF. The CDR3 DNA sequence: TGCGCCAGCAGCGCGGGACAGGGGGTCCCCTCCTACGAGCAGTACTTC.

This clone was seen a few times. J is TRBJ1-6 and V is TRBV30; D is possibly TRBD1 (6 bases). V lost 3 bases and J 11 bases, leaving 17 bases between the germline ends. CDR1 and CDR2 (germline): GTSNPN, SVGIG (reference sequence). The CDR3 runs 14 residues. CDR3 coding DNA: TGTGCCTGGAGACTTCAGGGGAAGAGGGCACCCCTCCACTTT. This sequence encodes CAWRLQGKRAPLHF.

The chain uses TRBV4-2 and TRBJ2-5; 11 positions match TRBD1. The CDR3 has 15 amino acids. After removal of 6 bases from V and 5 bases from J, the junction contained 8 bases not matched to a gene. Germline V CDR1 and CDR2: LGHNA, YNFKEQ. In nucleotides, the CDR3 is TGTGCCAGCAGTGTAAAGGACAGGGGGCCGGAGACCCAGTACTTC. Its translation: CASSVKDRGPETQYF.

The V call is TRBV19, the J call TRBJ1-1, with D tentatively TRBD1 (6 bases). Germline values: CDR1 LNHDA, CDR2 SQIVND (reference sequence). The CDR3 runs 13 residues. V lost 2 bases and J 4 bases, leaving 8 bases between the germline ends. CDR3 DNA: TGTGCCAGTAGTATAAGACAGGTCACTGAAGCTTTCTTT. It specifies CASSIRQVTEAFF.

This sequence joins TRBV5-1 and TRBJ2-7, with TRBD2 matching 7 bases. This CDR3 contains 17 residues. Germline-derived CDR1 and CDR2 are SGHRS and YFSETQ. J lost 3 bases, V lost 0 bases, and 12 bases had no gene match. For the CDR3, the DNA is TGCGCCAGCAGCTTGGTAGCTAGCGGACGCCTCTACTACGAGCAGTACTTC. Its protein is CASSLVASGRLYYEQYF. The full variable domain, with the rest looked up from reference TRBV5-1 and TRBJ2-7, is KAGVTQTPRYLIKTRGQQVTLSCSPISGHRSVSWYQQTPGQGLQFLFEYFSETQRNKGNFPGRFSGRQFSNSRSEMNVSTLELGDSALYLCASSLVASGRLYYEQYFGPGTRLTVT.

The chain couples TRBV7-8 to TRBJ2-3, with D tentatively TRBD1 (5 bases). The ends were cut back, 1 base at V and 5 bases at J, with 10 bases in the middle. Germline V lookup: CDR1 SGHVS, CDR2 FQNEAQ. This CDR3 is 14 amino acids long. CDR3 bases: TGTGCCAGCAGCTTAGTTGACAGCGTAGATACGCAGTATTTT. It encodes CASSLVDSVDTQYF.

The gene calls are TRBV2 and TRBJ2-1, with 7 bases identical to TRBD2. J lost 2 bases, V lost 6 bases, and 10 bases had no gene match. CDR1 SNHLY and CDR2 FYNNEI come from the germline V gene. The length of the CDR3 is 16 residues. CDR3 protein: CASRGGSSSAYNEQFF. CDR3 in DNA: TGTGCCAGCAGGGGGGGGTCGAGTAGCGCCTACAATGAGCAGTTCTTC.

The V call is TRBV6-1, the J call TRBJ2-7; D gene unclear. Germline values: CDR1 MNHNS, CDR2 SASEGT. Trimming took off 1 base at V and 6 bases at J, with 16 bases between the two ends. The CDR3 spans 15 residues. The CDR3 coding sequence is TGTGCCAGCAGTGAAGGTCGCGGTCGACTCTCCGAGCAGTACTTC. Protein product: CASSEGRGRLSEQYF.

V is TRBV5-6 and J is TRBJ1-5, with a weak D call TRBD1 (6 bases). The CDR3 totals 15 residues. Germline values: CDR1 SGHDT, CDR2 YYEEEE. Trimming left V 0 bases short and J 1 base short, with 8 bases between. The CDR3 protein is CASSLGQGSNQPQHF. CDR3 bases: TGTGCCAGCAGCTTGGGTCAGGGGAGCAATCAGCCCCAGCATTTT.

The gene calls are TRBV7-2 and TRBJ2-2; 16 bases match TRBD2. Trimming cost V 3 bases and J 4 bases; bases outside gene matches: 5. CDR3 length: 18 amino acids. From germline, CDR1 is SGHTA and CDR2 FQGNSA. The CDR3 sequence: CASSFSGTSGGGTGELFF. The CDR3 DNA reads as TGTGCCAGCAGCTTCTCCGGGACTAGCGGGGGGGGCACCGGGGAGCTGTTTTTT.

The J gene is TRBJ1-5, the V gene TRBV4-2, with 9 bases aligning to TRBD1. CDR1 LGHNA and CDR2 YNFKEQ come from the germline V gene. The ends lost 2 bases at V and 4 bases at J; junction bases unmatched: 9. CDR3 length: 17 amino acids. The CDR3 DNA reads TGTGCCAGCAGCCAAAACCCGGGACAGGGCTTAAATCAGCCCCAGCATTTT. Its protein is CASSQNPGQGLNQPQHF.

The genes are TRBV9 and TRBJ1-6, with TRBD1 matching over 7 bases. Germline V gene data show CDR1 as SGDLS and CDR2 as YYNGEE. Germline trimming cut 2 bases from V and 5 bases from J; bases unmatched to any gene: 10. The CDR3 consists of 17 residues. CDR3 in amino acids: CASSVATGTEDNSPLHF. CDR3 nucleotide sequence: TGTGCCAGCAGCGTTGCGACCGGGACAGAGGATAATTCACCCCTCCACTTT.